What follows are 27 T cell receptor beta chains derived from one specimen sequenced in a study of control samples from healthy donors and cancer patients. The repertoire was sequenced with immunoSEQ multiplex PCR; TCRdb's copy has only in-frame clones and lacks some. Of over 110,000 clones listed, 92% are singletons. Sequenced sample: blood. Receptors originate from a young man in good health.

This clone appeared once. V is TRBV4-1 and J is TRBJ1-1, with a weak D call TRBD1 (5 bases). CDR3 size: 16 residues. The V end was cut by 1 base, the J end by 2 bases, with 14 bases between. CDR1 and CDR2 from the germline V gene are MGHRA and YSYEKL. As DNA, the CDR3 is TGCGCCAGCAGCCAAGCCCGGGGTGGGGCTAACACTGAAGCTTTCTTT. Its protein is CASSQARGGANTEAFF.

This rearrangement joins TRBV21-1 to TRBJ2-1; whether TRBD2, the table's D call, matches the DNA was not checked. TRBV21-1 corresponds to a pseudogene. The CDR3 totals 18 residues. CDR3 amino acids: CANQDFRSGRFPFNEQFF. Here the CDR3 DNA reads TGTGCCAACCAGGACTTCAGAAGCGGGCGGTTCCCCTTCAATGAGCAGTTCTTC.

This chain connects TRBV7-9 to TRBJ1-1; 9 nucleotides match TRBD1. The CDR3 extends over 14 amino acids. V was pared by 5 bases and J by 5 bases, with 6 bases of the junction left unmatched. The germline gives CDR1 SEHNR, CDR2 FQNEAQ (reference sequence). DNA for the CDR3: TGTGCCAGCAGCCGTGGACAGGGGAGGACTGAAGCTTTCTTT. It specifies CASSRGQGRTEAFF.

This clone came up once. The genes are TRBV6-4 and TRBJ2-3; 12 nucleotides match TRBD2. The germline gives CDR1 MRHNA, CDR2 SNTAGT. V lost 6 bases and J lost 0; bases outside the gene matches: 1. The length of the CDR3 is 15 residues. CDR3 sequence reads: CASSTSGGSTDTQYF. CDR3 nucleotides: TGTGCCAGCAGCACTAGCGGGGGGAGCACAGATACGCAGTATTTT.

The rearrangement uses TRBV27 and TRBJ2-4, with 8 bases identical to TRBD1. The CDR3 is made up of 18 amino acids. V was pared by 5 bases and J by 2 bases, with 14 bases of the junction left unmatched. The germline CDR1 and CDR2 sequences are MNHEY and SMNVEV (reference sequence). In DNA form, the CDR3 reads TGTGCCAGCAGTACCAAACCTCAGGGGGCAGCGTCCAAAAACATTCAGTACTTC. This codes for CASSTKPQGAASKNIQYF.

This sequence joins TRBV19 and TRBJ2-7, with D perhaps matching TRBD2 (5 bases). Germline values: CDR1 LNHDA, CDR2 SQIVND (reference sequence). Trimming pared 5 bases from V and 6 bases from J, leaving 17 bases between. This CDR3 spans 14 amino acids. For the CDR3, the DNA is TGTGCCAGTAGTCTCTCGGGGAATCTCCTCGAGCAGTACTTC. Protein product: CASSLSGNLLEQYF.

This chain uses TRBV29-1 with TRBJ1-1; D gene ambiguous. Germline lookup yields CDR1 SQVTM and CDR2 ANQGSEA. The CDR3 has 13 residues. V lost 6 bases and J lost 3, with 14 bases in between. The CDR3 DNA reads as TGCAGCGTCCACGACGGGAGATACACTGAAGCTTTCTTT. Its translation is CSVHDGRYTEAFF.

The CDR3 region is CASSRSRAGTEAFF. CDR3 sequence (DNA): TGTGCCAGCTCAAGGTCCAGGGCGGGCACTGAAGCTTTCTTT. The chain uses TRBV18 and TRBJ1-1; D perhaps matches TRBD1 (5 bases). V lost 5 bases and J lost 4, with 14 bases in between. This CDR3 comprises 14 residues. Germline V gene lookup returns CDR1 KGHSH and CDR2 LQKENI.

This clone occurred once. This chain connects TRBV2 to TRBJ2-7, with D tentatively TRBD1 (6 bases). The V end lost 4 bases, the J end lost 4 bases, and 14 bases lay between the germline ends. Germline CDR1 SNHLY, CDR2 FYNNEI. The CDR3 has 14 residues. The CDR3 sequence: CASSVQGFPYEQYF. In DNA form, the CDR3 reads TGTGCCAGCAGTGTCCAGGGGTTCCCGTACGAGCAGTACTTC.

This clone appeared a single time. This chain connects TRBV28 to TRBJ2-7; the match to TRBD2 covers 7 bases. Germline assignment: CDR1 MDHEN and CDR2 SYDVKM. Trimming took 2 bases from V and 2 from J; bases not matched to a gene: 6. This CDR3 is 15 amino acids long. The CDR3 DNA is TGTGCCAGCAGTTTAATGACTAGCTTTGCCTACGAGCAGTACTTC. Protein sequence: CASSLMTSFAYEQYF.

This clone was detected once. The J gene is TRBJ1-2, the V gene TRBV5-3; D unclear. TRBV5-3 is an open reading frame, and its role is uncertain. This CDR3 region has 13 residues. Trimming pared 3 bases from V and 4 bases from J, leaving 10 bases between. This CDR3 reads CARSYYFVYGYTF. CDR3 coding DNA: TGTGCCAGAAGCTACTATTTTGTCTATGGCTACACCTTC.

This clone has only a few counts. The chain carries TRBV10-2 and TRBJ1-4; D is unresolved. Germline assignment: CDR1 WSHSY and CDR2 SAAADI. The germline V and J ends were trimmed by 3 bases and 0 bases, with 5 bases remaining between them. The CDR3 runs to 14 residues. The CDR3 DNA sequence: TGCGCCAGCAGTGAATTAACAACTAATGAAAAACTGTTTTTT. It is translated as CASSELTTNEKLFF.

The CDR3 loop is CASSLGRPPYF. CDR3 sequence (DNA): TGTGCCAGCAGCTTAGGCAGACCCCCGTATTTT. The chain uses TRBV7-2 and TRBJ2-3; D uncertain. Germline CDR1 SGHTA, CDR2 FQGNSA. V was cut by 1 base and J by 14 bases, with 10 bases left in between. CDR3 length: 11 amino acids.

The rearrangement uses TRBV27 and TRBJ2-3; tentatively, D is TRBD1 or TRBD2 (5 bases each). This CDR3 is built from 14 residues. V was shortened by 3 bases and J by 0 bases, with 7 bases between the two germline ends. Germline V lookup: CDR1 MNHEY, CDR2 SMNVEV (reference sequence). CDR3 nucleotides: TGTGCCAGCAGTTTTGGGGACAGCACAGATACGCAGTATTTT. Amino acid sequence: CASSFGDSTDTQYF.

V and J are TRBV28 and TRBJ1-5; the D gene is possibly TRBD1 (5 bases). The CDR3 consists of 14 residues. Germline V gene data show CDR1 as MDHEN and CDR2 as SYDVKM. The V and J ends lost 6 bases and 1 base respectively, with 10 bases between them. The CDR3 region has the DNA TGTGCCAGCAGATACAGGAGAAGCAATCAGCCCCAGCATTTT. Its translation: CASRYRRSNQPQHF.

The rearrangement links TRBV3-1 (or the pseudogene TRBV3-2) to TRBJ1-1, with 10 bases matching TRBD1. The germline gives CDR1 LGHDT, CDR2 YNNKEL (reference sequence). Trimming took 2 bases from V and 4 from J; bases not matched to a gene: 13. The CDR3 is made up of 18 amino acids. The CDR3 bases are TGTGCCAGCAGCCAAAACCCGGGACAGGGGATGTTAGTCACTGAAGCTTTCTTT. It yields the protein CASSQNPGQGMLVTEAFF.

The chain has TRBV7-3 and TRBJ2-2, with 7 bases aligning to TRBD1. This CDR3 is 14 amino acids long. With V trimmed by 5 bases and J by 1 base, 1 base remained unmatched. Germline CDR1 reads SGHTA; CDR2 reads FQGTGA. This chain's CDR3 is CASSRQGNTGELFF. The CDR3 nucleotides are TGTGCCAGCAGCCGACAGGGGAACACCGGGGAGCTGTTTTTT.

This rearrangement joins TRBV11-2 to TRBJ1-1; D is unresolved. The CDR3 is 14 amino acids. The germline V gene encodes CDR1 SGHAT and CDR2 FQNNGV. The V end was cut by 1 base, the J end by 0 bases, with 6 bases between. The CDR3 nucleotides read TGTGCCAGCAGCTTAGGAGCACTGAACACTGAAGCTTTCTTT. Amino acid sequence: CASSLGALNTEAFF.

J is TRBJ2-1 and V is TRBV27, with D perhaps being TRBD1 or TRBD2 (6 bases each). Per germline, CDR1 MNHEY and CDR2 SMNVEV (reference sequence). This CDR3 is built from 13 residues. V gave up 3 bases and J gave up 9 bases, with 12 bases separating them. The CDR3, as DNA: TGTGCCAGCAGTTTTCGGGGGCATAGTGAGCAGTTCTTC. Translated, it gives CASSFRGHSEQFF.

The chain employs TRBV7-8 and TRBJ1-6; D unclear. Germline V gene sequence: CDR1 SGHVS, CDR2 FQNEAQ. The CDR3 totals 12 residues. V lost 9 bases to trimming and J lost 8 bases, with 11 bases between them. In DNA form, the CDR3 reads TGTGCCAGTACTCCCGTGGATTCACCCCTCCACTTT. It codes for CASTPVDSPLHF.

The chain joins TRBV4-3 to TRBJ2-2; a possible D gene is TRBD2 (6 bases). CDR3 length: 17 amino acids. Trimming took off 0 bases at V and 1 base at J, with 12 bases between the two ends. Germline V gives CDR1 LGHNA, CDR2 YSLEER. The DNA of the CDR3 is TGCGCCAGCAGCCAAGATTTTAGCGGCATGAACACCGGGGAGCTGTTTTTT. Protein: CASSQDFSGMNTGELFF.

There are a few counts of this clone. The chain is built from TRBV5-1 and TRBJ2-7; D gene unclear. The V end lost 0 bases, the J end lost 3 bases, and 13 bases lay between the germline ends. The germline gives CDR1 SGHRS, CDR2 YFSETQ. This CDR3 comprises 15 residues. The CDR3 DNA is TGCGCCAGCAGCTTGGAGGCCGGGCTAGGCTACGAGCAGTACTTC. This translates into CASSLEAGLGYEQYF. Full variable domain (outside the CDR3, taken from reference TRBV5-1 and TRBJ2-7): KAGVTQTPRYLIKTRGQQVTLSCSPISGHRSVSWYQQTPGQGLQFLFEYFSETQRNKGNFPGRFSGRQFSNSRSEMNVSTLELGDSALYLCASSLEAGLGYEQYFGPGTRLTVT.

The V gene is TRBV29-1, the J gene TRBJ1-1; maybe TRBD1 (5 bases). The CDR3 covers 14 residues. The germline gives CDR1 SQVTM, CDR2 ANQGSEA. The V and J ends lost 1 base and 0 bases respectively, with 9 bases between them. The chain's CDR3 is CSVEGVRVNTEAFF. In DNA, the CDR3 is TGCAGCGTTGAAGGCGTCAGGGTGAACACTGAAGCTTTCTTT.

Written as DNA, the CDR3 is TGTGCCAGCAGTTACTCGAACCCGGAAAAAAACATTCAGTACTTC. Protein: CASSYSNPEKNIQYF. This chain connects TRBV6-6 to TRBJ2-4; D is undetermined. The CDR3 covers 15 residues. V gave up 0 bases and J gave up 4 bases, with 10 bases separating them. Germline V gives CDR1 MNHNY, CDR2 SVGAGI (reference sequence).

V usage is TRBV6-8 and J usage is TRBJ1-5; D may be TRBD1 (5 bases). V gave up 1 base and J gave up 5 bases, with 15 bases separating them. Germline V gives CDR1 MNHGY, CDR2 SAAAGT. The length of the CDR3 is 16 residues. CDR3 DNA: TGTGCCAGCAGTTACTTTTTATTCGGGGGGGATCAGCCCCAGCATTTT. It is translated as CASSYFLFGGDQPQHF.

The chain uses TRBV6-2 or TRBV6-3 and TRBJ2-1; 9 nucleotides align to TRBD1. Germline trimming cut 5 bases from V and 9 bases from J; bases unmatched to any gene: 14. Germline values: CDR1 MNHEY, CDR2 SVGEGT. The CDR3 totals 16 residues. CDR3 sequence (DNA): TGTGCCAGCAGTCACGACCGGGACAGGGAACAAACTGAGCAGTTCTTC. Its translation is CASSHDRDREQTEQFF.

The table lists this clone with a count of one. V gene TRBV27 combines with J gene TRBJ2-7, with 10 bases identical to TRBD2. J gave up 4 bases and V 8 bases, and 17 bases lay outside the gene matches. This CDR3 is built from 17 residues. Germline CDR1 reads MNHEY; CDR2 reads SMNVEV (reference sequence). The CDR3 loop is CASGGTGRTSGKYEQYF. Written as DNA, the CDR3 is TGTGCCAGCGGGGGGACGGGGAGGACTAGCGGCAAATACGAGCAGTACTTC.